These 30 T cell receptor beta chains were all obtained from the same sample, sequenced in a study of immune evolution from preneoplasia to lung adenocarcinoma (dated by TCRdb to about 2021). Libraries were prepared through the immunoSEQ multiplex PCR assay. The source is immuneACCESS, and TCRdb retained only in-frame sequences with V and J called. Part of the clones is not carried over; for the studies checked, unresolved V genes explain less than half of this, and the remainder is unexplained. The sample table lists approximately 7,000 clones, 78% of them with a count of one. Of the sample, 5.5% to 6.5% is held by the ten largest clones. Sequenced material: FFPE adjacent normal lung tissue. The receptors derive from a person aged 55-85 years with lung adenocarcinoma.

The chain is built from TRBV4-2 and TRBJ1-3; D gene uncertain. Germline CDR1 reads LGHNA; CDR2 reads YNFKEQ. V was trimmed by 4 bases and J by 2 bases, leaving 12 bases between them. CDR3 length equals 15 residues. For the CDR3, the DNA is TGTGCCAGCAGCCTCTCTCGGGCCCCTGGAAACACCATATATTTT. It is translated as CASSLSRAPGNTIYF.

For the CDR3, the DNA is TGTGCCAGCAGCTTAGGTGATGAGCAGTTCTTC. Translating it yields CASSLGDEQFF. The chain carries TRBV7-9 and TRBJ2-1; D gene unclear. CDR3 length: 11 amino acids. Trimming shortened V by 1 base and J by 8 bases, and 3 bases separated the two germline ends. CDR1 and CDR2 (germline): SEHNR, FQNEAQ (reference sequence).

The genes are TRBV6-1 and TRBJ1-5; possibly TRBD1 for D (5 bases). The CDR3 is made up of 14 amino acids. Trimming took off 7 bases at V and 7 bases at J, with 17 bases between the two ends. The germline gives CDR1 MNHNS, CDR2 SASEGT. The CDR3 nucleotides read TGTGCCAGCATAAACGAGGCAGGGAGCCAGCCCCAGCATTTT. Translated, it gives CASINEAGSQPQHF.

This chain links TRBV7-8 with TRBJ2-3, with D possibly being TRBD2 (5 bases). The CDR3 is made up of 15 amino acids. CDR1 SGHVS and CDR2 FQNEAQ come from the germline V gene. The V and J ends lost 1 base and 5 bases respectively, with 13 bases between them. CDR3 sequence (DNA): TGTGCCAGCAGCTTAGTGCTGGGAGTGGGAGATACGCAGTATTTT. Amino acids: CASSLVLGVGDTQYF.

This clone was detected a few times. The genes are TRBV6-5 and TRBJ2-2, with 7 bases identical to TRBD1. CDR3 size: 15 residues. In germline, CDR1 is MNHEY, CDR2 SVGAGI. The junction had 8 bases not matched to a gene; V was cut back by 5 bases and J by 5 bases. CDR3 amino acids: CASSPRGPPTGELFF. As DNA, the CDR3 is TGTGCCAGCAGTCCAAGGGGGCCCCCTACCGGGGAGCTGTTTTTT.

The rearrangement joins TRBV5-1 to TRBJ2-2, with D uncertain. This CDR3 has 14 residues. CDR1 and CDR2 (germline): SGHRS, YFSETQ. V lost 3 bases, J lost 1 base, and 7 bases lay in between. The DNA of the CDR3 is TGCGCCAGCAGCTCCGACGGGAACACCGGGGAGCTGTTTTTT. Protein: CASSSDGNTGELFF.

This clone has just a few counts. This chain connects TRBV11-2 to TRBJ2-1, with 14 bases identical to TRBD2. CDR3 length equals 19 residues. Germline lookup yields CDR1 SGHAT and CDR2 FQNNGV. V lost 2 bases and J lost 3; bases outside the gene matches: 9. In DNA, the CDR3 is TGTGCCAGCAGCTTACAAGGACTAGCGGGAGGAGGGGGCTACAATGAGCAGTTCTTC. It translates to CASSLQGLAGGGGYNEQFF.

The chain carries TRBV15 and TRBJ2-2; unclear D gene. The CDR3 is 18 residues long. Germline V gives CDR1 LNHNV, CDR2 YYDKDF (reference sequence). Between the trimmed V and J ends, which lost 1 base and 1 base, there was a span of 16 bases. In nucleotides, the CDR3 is TGTGCCACCAGCAGAGTCCCGGTGGCTAGTGGGAACACCGGGGAGCTGTTTTTT. It specifies CATSRVPVASGNTGELFF.

V is TRBV28 and J is TRBJ2-7; 12 bases agree with TRBD2. Looked up from germline, CDR1 is MDHEN and CDR2 is SYDVKM. V trimming: 6 bases; J trimming: 4 bases; junction bases outside the gene matches: 7. This CDR3 has 15 residues. The CDR3 coding sequence is TGTGCCAGCAGGGACCGGACTAGCGGGAAATACGAGCAGTACTTC. Translated: CASRDRTSGKYEQYF.

The chain employs TRBV21-1 and TRBJ2-3; whether TRBD2, the table's D call, matches the DNA was not checked. TRBV21-1 is assigned pseudogene status. The CDR3 loop spans 16 amino acids. DNA of the CDR3: TGTGCCAGCAGCTTCCGGACTGCCCCCTCCACAGATACGCAGTATTTT. It yields the protein CASSFRTAPSTDTQYF.

The gene calls are TRBV5-1 and TRBJ1-3, with TRBD1 matching 7 bases. V shed 2 bases, J shed 4 bases, and the junction held 3 bases outside the gene matches. CDR3 length: 14 residues. Germline V gene lookup returns CDR1 SGHRS and CDR2 YFSETQ. The CDR3 nucleotides read TGCGCCAGCAGCTTAGGGACAGCGGGAAACACCATATATTTT. Encoded protein: CASSLGTAGNTIYF.

This clone showed up just a few times. The gene calls are TRBV10-3 and TRBJ1-5; maybe TRBD1 (6 bases). The CDR3 has 14 amino acids. V shed 10 bases and J shed 0 bases, with 13 bases lying between them. Germline CDR1 reads ENHRY; CDR2 reads SYGVKD. The CDR3 coding sequence is TGTGCCACGCAAACAGGGTATAGCAATCAGCCCCAGCATTTT. Amino acid sequence: CATQTGYSNQPQHF.

Written as DNA, the CDR3 is TGTGCCAGCAGCTTAACGGTGGATACAGATACGCAGTATTTT. Its protein product is CASSLTVDTDTQYF. The J gene is TRBJ2-3, the V gene TRBV7-3; D is ambiguous. The CDR3 covers 14 residues. Germline CDR1 reads SGHTA; CDR2 reads FQGTGA. V was clipped by 0 bases and J by 3 bases, with 7 bases between them.

This rearrangement joins TRBV5-1 to TRBJ1-1; D remains unclear. V lost 1 base, J lost 6 bases, and 13 bases lay in between. CDR1 SGHRS and CDR2 YFSETQ come from the germline V gene. The length of the CDR3 is 14 residues. The CDR3 protein is CASSLLTLEAEAFF. DNA of the CDR3: TGCGCCAGCAGCTTGTTAACGTTAGAGGCTGAAGCTTTCTTT.

This rearrangement joins TRBV6-5 to TRBJ1-2; 8 bases agree with TRBD1. The germline V gene has CDR1 MNHEY and CDR2 SVGAGI. The CDR3 is 15 residues long. V lost 0 bases and J lost 3; bases outside the gene matches: 3. In DNA form, the CDR3 reads TGTGCCAGCAGTTACTCGTCAGGGGGCCACTATGGCTACACCTTC. The encoded protein is CASSYSSGGHYGYTF.

The chain recombines TRBV4-1 with TRBJ2-7; possibly TRBD1 for D (5 bases). V lost 3 bases and J 7 bases, leaving 16 bases between the germline ends. The CDR3 covers 14 residues. Germline V gene lookup returns CDR1 MGHRA and CDR2 YSYEKL. The CDR3 loop reads CASSQAGRVLEQYF. CDR3 in DNA: TGCGCCAGCAGCCAGGCAGGCAGGGTTCTGGAGCAGTACTTC.

The rearrangement uses TRBV11-2 and TRBJ1-5, with TRBD1 matching 7 bases. The J segment lost 2 bases and the V segment lost 4 bases, leaving 2 bases of the junction unmatched. The length of the CDR3 is 14 residues. Germline V gene data show CDR1 as SGHAT and CDR2 as FQNNGV. The CDR3 coding sequence is TGTGCCAGCAGCTCGACAGGGCGCAATCAGCCCCAGCATTTT. Protein sequence: CASSSTGRNQPQHF.

V usage is TRBV6-5 and J usage is TRBJ2-1, with D uncertain. CDR1 and CDR2 from the germline V gene are MNHEY and SVGAGI. CDR3 length: 12 amino acids. Trimming removed 6 bases from V and 9 bases from J, with 12 bases in between. The CDR3: CASSNLWGEQFF. The CDR3 DNA follows: TGTGCCAGCAGCAACCTCTGGGGTGAGCAGTTCTTC.

Only one count was recorded for this clone. The chain employs TRBV12-5 and TRBJ2-1; 11 positions match TRBD2. Germline V lookup: CDR1 LGHNT, CDR2 FRNRAP. Trimming at V came to 6 bases and at J to 8 bases, leaving 9 bases not matched to a gene. The CDR3 loop spans 15 amino acids. The CDR3 DNA reads TGTGCTAGTGGACAACTAGCGGGAGACCCCCATGAGCAGTTCTTC. This gives the protein CASGQLAGDPHEQFF.

V usage is TRBV30 and J usage is TRBJ1-4; TRBD1 matches 9 bases. In germline, CDR1 is GTSNPN, CDR2 SVGIG (reference sequence). This CDR3 region has 14 residues. The V gene end was trimmed by 4 bases and the J gene end by 5 bases; junction bases not matched to a gene: 5. The CDR3 protein is CAWTPQGANEKLFF. CDR3 coding DNA: TGTGCCTGGACCCCACAGGGGGCAAATGAAAAACTGTTTTTT.

This chain uses TRBV2 with TRBJ2-5, with D unclear. The ends were cut back, 7 bases at V and 2 bases at J, with 11 bases in the middle. From germline, CDR1 is SNHLY and CDR2 FYNNEI. This CDR3 comprises 13 residues. The CDR3 DNA reads TGTGCCAGCAAATCTTGGACGCAAGAGACCCAGTACTTC. Its translation is CASKSWTQETQYF.

CDR3 bases: TGTGCCAGCAGTGAACAGGGGGCAGGGTCCTACGAGCAGTACTTC. Translating it yields CASSEQGAGSYEQYF. The rearrangement links TRBV6-1 to TRBJ2-7, with 8 bases identical to TRBD1. This CDR3 is 15 amino acids long. CDR1 and CDR2 from the germline V gene are MNHNS and SASEGT. The trim removed 2 bases at V and 1 base at J, leaving 4 bases unmatched.

The chain employs TRBV6-5 and TRBJ1-3; tentative D call: TRBD1 (6 bases). The V and J ends lost 0 bases and 4 bases respectively, with 10 bases between them. The germline gives CDR1 MNHEY, CDR2 SVGAGI. This CDR3 is built from 15 residues. Written as DNA, the CDR3 is TGTGCCAGCAGTTACTCGGGGGGCGAGGGAAACACCATATATTTT. Translated: CASSYSGGEGNTIYF.

With regard to this clone: The same CDR3 also results from other DNA sequences found in this sample. The rearrangement uses TRBV5-1 and TRBJ1-5; D gene ambiguous. Germline CDR1 SGHRS, CDR2 YFSETQ. V gave up 1 base and J gave up 0 bases, with 8 bases separating them. The CDR3 consists of 15 residues. The CDR3 bases are TGCGCCAGCAGCTTGAGCAGCGATAGCAATCAGCCCCAGCATTTT. Its protein product is CASSLSSDSNQPQHF. Full variable domain (missing parts from reference TRBV5-1 and TRBJ1-5): KAGVTQTPRYLIKTRGQQVTLSCSPISGHRSVSWYQQTPGQGLQFLFEYFSETQRNKGNFPGRFSGRQFSNSRSEMNVSTLELGDSALYLCASSLSSDSNQPQHFGDGTRLSIL.

The count of this clone is one. The chain couples TRBV6-4 to TRBJ2-1; 13 bases map to TRBD2. CDR1 is MRHNA and CDR2 is SNTAGT in the germline V gene. The CDR3 runs to 15 residues. The V segment lost 6 bases and the J segment 2 bases; nucleotides outside the gene matches: 1. For the CDR3, the DNA is TGTGCCAGCAGCGGGACTAGCGGGGCCTACAATGAGCAGTTCTTC. Translated: CASSGTSGAYNEQFF.

The chain carries TRBV4-1 and TRBJ2-1; 10 positions agree with TRBD2. The trim removed 0 bases at V and 4 bases at J, leaving 9 bases unmatched. In germline, CDR1 is MGHRA, CDR2 YSYEKL. CDR3 length: 18 residues. The DNA of the CDR3 is TGCGCCAGCAGCCAAGATTGGACAGCGGGAGGGTTTTACAATGAGCAGTTCTTC. Protein: CASSQDWTAGGFYNEQFF.

This clone has only a few counts. The chain employs TRBV27 and TRBJ2-3; either TRBD1 or TRBD2 may supply D (6 bases each). The CDR3 loop spans 12 amino acids. CDR1 is MNHEY and CDR2 is SMNVEV in the germline V gene (reference sequence). V dropped 11 bases and J dropped 5 bases, with 14 bases sitting between them. For the CDR3, the DNA is TGTGCCGCCGGGGGCCGGGGAGATACGCAGTATTTT. It yields the protein CAAGGRGDTQYF.

This chain connects TRBV7-2 to TRBJ1-2; D unresolved. This CDR3 has 13 amino acids. V lost 2 bases and J 1 base, leaving 5 bases between the germline ends. CDR1 is SGHTA, CDR2 FQGNSA, per germline. In DNA, the CDR3 is TGTGCCAGCAGCTTAAACAGTAACTATGGCTACACCTTC. Amino acid sequence: CASSLNSNYGYTF. Full variable domain (outside the CDR3, taken from reference TRBV7-2 and TRBJ1-2): GAGVSQSPSNKVTEKGKDVELRCDPISGHTALYWYRQSLGQGLEFLIYFQGNSAPDKSGLPSDRFSAERTGGSVSTLTIQRTQQEDSAVYLCASSLNSNYGYTFGSGTRLTVV.

The rearrangement links TRBV6-5 to TRBJ2-7; D might be TRBD1 (5 bases). This CDR3 spans 14 amino acids. CDR1 is MNHEY, CDR2 SVGAGI, per germline. With 2 bases removed from V and 5 bases from J, the gap between germline ends came to 13 bases. Here the CDR3 reads CASSYQGRANEQYF. CDR3 nucleotide sequence: TGTGCCAGCAGTTACCAAGGCAGGGCAAACGAGCAGTACTTC.

The chain joins TRBV6-4 to TRBJ2-1; 14 bases fit TRBD2. The CDR3 is made up of 16 amino acids. Trimming took 4 bases from V and 6 from J; bases not matched to a gene: 5. Per germline, CDR1 MRHNA and CDR2 SNTAGT. The CDR3 reads CASSAEGLAGGNEQFF. The CDR3 DNA reads TGTGCCAGCAGTGCCGAAGGACTAGCGGGAGGCAATGAGCAGTTCTTC.